These 18 T cell receptor beta chains originate from one sample sequenced in a study of response to subunit inactivated influenza vaccine. TCRdb used MiXCR to reprocess the RT-PCR reads, holding one entry per CDR3 protein. The sample carries about 500,000 distinct CDR3 sequences, about 17% recorded once. The sequences come from CD4+ T cells sorted from PBMCs, collected roughly 24 months after vaccination. The receptors stem from a man between 50 and 75 years old who received an inactivated influenza vaccine.

This clonotype was counted between two and nine times. This chain uses TRBV20-1 with TRBJ1-1, with D unclear. The CDR3 extends over 15 amino acids. V shed 1 base and J shed 5 bases, with 17 bases lying between them. The germline V gene encodes CDR1 DFQATT and CDR2 SNEGSKA (reference sequence). The CDR3 DNA reads as TGCAGTGCTAGAGCCCAGCTTGTGGGAGGAACTGAAGCTTTCTTT. Translating gives CSARAQLVGGTEAFF.

The V and J genes are TRBV28 and TRBJ1-2; D unresolved. V was trimmed by 6 bases and J by 0 bases, leaving 8 bases between them. The CDR3 loop spans 13 amino acids. The germline CDR1 and CDR2 sequences are MDHEN and SYDVKM. CDR3 region: CASRALANYGYTF. CDR3 nucleotides: TGTGCCAGCAGGGCCTTAGCTAACTATGGCTACACCTTC.

This clonotype was observed a few times. The V and J genes are TRBV10-3 and TRBJ2-7; D is undetermined. Germline CDR1 reads ENHRY; CDR2 reads SYGVKD. The length of the CDR3 is 13 residues. Between the trimmed V and J ends, which lost 7 bases and 2 bases, there was a span of 12 bases. The CDR3 sequence: CAITSAGAYEQYF. The CDR3 nucleotides read TGTGCCATCACCTCCGCCGGTGCCTACGAGCAGTACTTC.

This clonotype was detected only a few times. This chain joins TRBV3-1 and TRBJ2-3; D is possibly TRBD2 (7 bases). The germline gives CDR1 LGHDT, CDR2 YNNKEL (reference sequence). V shed 2 bases and J shed 2 bases, with 14 bases lying between them. The CDR3 length is 16 residues. This CDR3 is CASSQNLGGATDTQYF. CDR3 in DNA: TGTGCCAGCAGCCAAAACCTGGGGGGGGCCACAGATACGCAGTATTTT.

V usage is TRBV11-2 and J usage is TRBJ2-1; a possible D gene is TRBD2 (7 bases). CDR1 and CDR2 from the germline V gene are SGHAT and FQNNGV. The CDR3 consists of 18 residues. V lost 4 bases and J lost 0, with 19 bases in between. The CDR3 region is CASSSRGGAGSSYNEQFF. In DNA, the CDR3 is TGTGCCAGCAGCTCTCGAGGGGGGGCCGGGAGCTCCTACAATGAGCAGTTCTTC. Complete variable domain (other parts from reference TRBV11-2 and TRBJ2-1): EAGVAQSPRYKIIEKRQSVAFWCNPISGHATLYWYQQILGQGPKLLIQFQNNGVVDDSQLPKDRFSAERLKGVDSTLKIQPAKLEDSAVYLCASSSRGGAGSSYNEQFFGPGTRLTVL.

The chain combines TRBV30 with TRBJ1-5; possible D gene TRBD1, 6 bases. V shed 0 bases and J shed 4 bases, with 10 bases lying between them. Germline V CDR1 and CDR2: GTSNPN, SVGIG (reference sequence). The CDR3 contains 14 residues. The CDR3 loop is CAWSVGARNQPQHF. The CDR3 nucleotides are TGTGCCTGGAGTGTGGGGGCTCGGAATCAGCCCCAGCATTTT.

A few counts support this clonotype. The chain uses TRBV3-1 and TRBJ2-7; 10 bases are a match to TRBD2. V gave up 1 base and J gave up 0 bases; unmatched junction bases: 6. CDR3 length equals 17 residues. Germline CDR1 LGHDT, CDR2 YNNKEL (reference sequence). The CDR3: CASSQVSGGALSYEQYF. In DNA form, the CDR3 reads TGTGCCAGCAGCCAAGTAAGCGGGGGGGCCCTCTCCTACGAGCAGTACTTC.

V and J are TRBV4-3 and TRBJ1-4, with 9 bases matching TRBD1. Germline V lookup: CDR1 LGHNA, CDR2 YSLEER. V lost 5 bases and J lost 3; bases outside the gene matches: 4. There are 15 residues in the CDR3. The CDR3 DNA reads as TGCGCCAGCAGCTGGGACAGGGCAGCTAATGAAAAACTGTTTTTT. It is translated as CASSWDRAANEKLFF.

This chain connects TRBV6-5 to TRBJ2-3; D possibly corresponds to TRBD1 (5 bases). Germline V CDR1 and CDR2: MNHEY, SVGAGI. This CDR3 has 14 amino acids. V lost 7 bases to trimming and J lost 3 bases, with 14 bases between them. The CDR3 nucleotides read TGTGCCAGCAATTCGGCTTCAGGGACAGATACGCAGTATTTT. Translation: CASNSASGTDTQYF.

In its sample, this clonotype was seen a few times. The J gene is TRBJ2-1, the V gene TRBV2; 7 nucleotides line up with TRBD1. Germline CDR1 is SNHLY and CDR2 is FYNNEI. The CDR3 length is 13 residues. The ends lost 6 bases at V and 4 bases at J; junction bases unmatched: 3. DNA of the CDR3: TGTGCCAGCAGGGGGGACAGTTACAATGAGCAGTTCTTC. It codes for CASRGDSYNEQFF.

The chain couples TRBV7-3 to TRBJ2-2, with TRBD2 matching 9 bases. From germline, CDR1 is SGHTA and CDR2 FQGTGA. V dropped 0 bases and J dropped 7; count of bases not matched to a gene: 9. The CDR3 contains 17 residues. CDR3 in amino acids: CASSLTSAGGRGGELFF. The CDR3 bases are TGTGCCAGCAGCTTAACGTCGGCGGGAGGGCGCGGCGGGGAGCTGTTTTTT.

This clonotype was found a few times. This chain links TRBV2 with TRBJ1-4, with D uncertain. Germline CDR1 reads SNHLY; CDR2 reads FYNNEI. The CDR3 spans 12 residues. Deletions cut 8 bases from V and 7 bases from J, with 11 bases between. The CDR3 DNA follows: TGTGCCAGCTCCCAACGGATTGAAAAACTGTTTTTT. The encoded protein is CASSQRIEKLFF.

This clonotype was seen only a few times. CDR3 amino acids: CASSTTQRGAGGELFF. In DNA, the CDR3 is TGTGCCAGCAGCACAACACAGCGGGGGGCGGGCGGGGAGCTGTTTTTT. This chain joins TRBV4-2 and TRBJ2-2; 9 bases align to TRBD2. Germline-derived CDR1 and CDR2 are LGHNA and YNFKEQ. V was pared by 5 bases and J by 7 bases, with 11 bases of the junction left unmatched. This CDR3 contains 16 residues.

The chain combines TRBV20-1 with TRBJ1-4; no firm D call. V lost 0 bases to trimming and J lost 8 bases, with 10 bases between them. Germline V gives CDR1 DFQATT, CDR2 SNEGSKA (reference sequence). This CDR3 region has 13 residues. CDR3: CSARDHAREKLFF. The DNA of the CDR3 is TGCAGTGCTAGAGATCACGCACGGGAAAAACTGTTTTTT.

The chain combines TRBV4-1 with TRBJ1-2, with D unclear. The germline CDR1 and CDR2 sequences are MGHRA and YSYEKL. The CDR3 extends over 15 amino acids. Trimming took off 1 base at V and 4 bases at J, with 13 bases between the two ends. In DNA, the CDR3 is TGCGCCAGCAGCCAAGCCCTTGGAGCCTCCTATGGCTACACCTTC. Its translation: CASSQALGASYGYTF.

This clonotype was seen a few times. The chain recombines TRBV20-1 with TRBJ1-1, with 12 bases lining up with TRBD1. The germline CDR1 and CDR2 sequences are DFQATT and SNEGSKA (reference sequence). CDR3 length: 15 amino acids. The CDR3 bases are TGCAGCGCCCCGGGACAGGGGGCGATGAACACTGAAGCTTTCTTT. This encodes CSAPGQGAMNTEAFF.

This clonotype came up a few times. The chain carries TRBV20-1 and TRBJ1-1; weak D call: TRBD1 (5 bases). This CDR3 has 14 residues. Germline V CDR1 and CDR2: DFQATT, SNEGSKA (reference sequence). V was shortened by 1 base and J by 6 bases, with 15 bases between the two germline ends. The CDR3 reads CSARGSVGEAEAFF. In DNA, the CDR3 is TGCAGTGCTAGAGGGAGTGTAGGGGAGGCTGAAGCTTTCTTT.

This clonotype was counted between two and nine times. Here the CDR3 DNA reads TGCAGTGCTAGAGTAGCGAGGGGTCGGACCGGGGAGCTGTTTTTT. Translating it yields CSARVARGRTGELFF. The J gene is TRBJ2-2, the V gene TRBV20-1, with D perhaps TRBD1 or TRBD2 (5 bases each). CDR1 and CDR2 from the germline V gene are DFQATT and SNEGSKA (reference sequence). The CDR3 is 15 amino acids. V was pared by 1 base and J by 5 bases, with 14 bases between.